Presented here are 27 T cell receptor beta chains from one specimen sequenced in a study of CD8+CD57+ T cells in acquired aplastic anemia. All sequencing subjects had displayed CD8+CD57+ cell expansion on flow cytometry. Profiling that covered TCR beta VDJ and CDR3 relied on genomic DNA as its template. TCRdb passed the reads through MiXCR, listing each CDR3 protein once. The sample lists 200,000 to 300,000 distinct CDR3 sequences, roughly 82% occurring once. The sequenced material came from sorted CD4+, CD8+, or CD8+CD57+ T cells (not recorded which) from PBMCs. These receptors were collected from a human donor with aplastic anemia.

In this sample, this clonotype turned up a few times. This sequence joins TRBV24-1 and TRBJ1-3, with unresolved D. Germline lookup yields CDR1 KGHDR and CDR2 SFDVKD. This CDR3 region has 12 residues. V was trimmed by 6 bases and J by 4 bases, leaving 6 bases between them. In DNA form, the CDR3 reads TGTGCCACCAGTAACAGAGGAAACACCATATATTTT. It encodes CATSNRGNTIYF.

This clonotype was seen a single time. J is TRBJ2-1 and V is TRBV7-8, with D possibly TRBD1 on 6 matching bases. The germline V gene encodes CDR1 SGHVS and CDR2 FQNEAQ. This CDR3 has 16 residues. The V and J ends lost 3 bases and 13 bases respectively, with 25 bases between them. In DNA, the CDR3 is TGTGCCAGCAGCTTTATAGGGGGAAGCGACTATGACGACCAGTTCTTC. Residues: CASSFIGGSDYDDQFF. Drawing the rest from reference TRBV7-8 and TRBJ2-1, the complete variable domain is GAGVSQSPRYKVAKRGQDVALRCDPISGHVSLFWYQQALGQGPEFLTYFQNEAQLDKSGLPSDRFFAERPEGSVSTLKIQRTQQEDSAVYLCASSFIGGSDYDDQFFGPGTRLTVL.

This clonotype was observed a single time. A read error is likely, as this CDR3 ends without the conserved phenylalanine or tryptophan. The DNA is omitted, as the CDR3 cannot be located on it reliably, and the CDR3 follows TCRdb's listing. The chain joins TRBV2 to TRBJ2-1; TRBD1, the table's D call, lacks a check against the DNA. The V gene's germline CDR1 is SNHLY and CDR2 FYNNEI. From its first to its last residue, the CDR3 has 16 amino acids. CDR3 residues: CASSLGTKVQETQYFV.

Comments on this clonotype: Mismatch with germline at one junction end may stem from a read error. This rearrangement joins TRBV7-9 to TRBJ1-4; weak D call: TRBD1 (5 bases). The CDR3 runs to 15 residues. The germline V gene encodes CDR1 SEHNR and CDR2 FQNEAQ (reference sequence). CDR3 nucleotides: TGCGCCAGCAGCCTGTACAGAGGGACTGATGAAAAACGGTTTTTT. Translated, it gives CASSLYRGTDEKRFF.

This chain uses TRBV9 with TRBJ2-3; TRBD2 matches 10 bases. The CDR3 covers 16 residues. The trim removed 2 bases at V and 2 bases at J, leaving 5 bases unmatched. The germline V gene encodes CDR1 SGDLS and CDR2 YYNGEE. Here the CDR3 DNA reads TGTGCCAGCAGCGTTAAAGCGGGAGGGTACACAGATACGCAGTATTTT. As protein: CASSVKAGGYTDTQYF.

Worth noting for this clonotype: Sequence at one end of the junction differs from germline and may be a read error. The chain uses TRBV7-9 and TRBJ2-3; TRBD1 matches 9 bases. The CDR3 is 14 amino acids. Germline CDR1 and CDR2: SEHNR and FQNEAQ (reference sequence). CDR3: CASSLDRGAATSSF. In DNA form, the CDR3 reads TGTGCCAGCAGCTTGGACAGGGGTGCCGCTACGAGCAGTTTT.

This clonotype was found a few times. The chain joins TRBV9 to TRBJ2-1, with D hard to call. V lost 0 bases and J 13 bases, leaving 20 bases between the germline ends. Germline CDR1 is SGDLS and CDR2 is YYNGEE. CDR3 length: 15 amino acids. CDR3 DNA: TGTGCCAGCAGCGTAGGTTCCGATACGCACAATTTTCAGTTCTTC. It encodes CASSVGSDTHNFQFF.

A remark on this clonotype: The missing conserved phenylalanine or tryptophan at the end of this CDR3 makes a read error likely. The chain uses TRBV9 and TRBJ2-3; no firm D call. The CDR3 loop spans 12 amino acids. CDR1 and CDR2 from the germline V gene are SGDLS and YYNGEE. CDR3 region: CASGVGSGTQYL. CDR3 bases: TGTGCCAGCGGCGTAGGGTCAGGTACGCAGTATCTT.

J is TRBJ2-3 and V is TRBV9; tentatively, D is TRBD2 (6 bases). The CDR3 is 13 residues long. Trimming left V 4 bases short and J 13 bases short, with 19 bases between. Germline V gene data show CDR1 as SGDLS and CDR2 as YYNGEE. CDR3 protein: CASSFTGRATEYF. The CDR3 bases are TGTGCCAGCAGCTTCACCGGGAGAGCTACAGAGTATTTT. The full variable domain, rest sourced from reference TRBV9 and TRBJ2-3, is DSGVTQTPKHLITATGQRVTLRCSPRSGDLSVYWYQQSLDQGLQFLIQYYNGEERAKGNILERFSAQQFPDLHSELNLSSLELGDSALYFCASSFTGRATEYFGPGTRLTVL.

The CDR3 region is CASRQGGEQYV. Written as DNA, the CDR3 is TGTGCCAGCAGACAGGGGGGCGAGCAGTACGTC. The chain links TRBV27 to TRBJ2-7; 8 nucleotides agree with TRBD1. Germline-derived CDR1 and CDR2 are MNHEY and SMNVEV (reference sequence). With 6 bases clipped from V and 6 bases from J, the junction kept 1 base outside the gene matches. The CDR3 is 11 amino acids.

The chain is built from TRBV20-1 and TRBJ2-2; tentatively, D is TRBD1 (6 bases). From germline, CDR1 is DFQATT and CDR2 SNEGSKA (reference sequence). Trimming shortened V by 5 bases and J by 1 base, and 8 bases separated the two germline ends. This CDR3 region has 13 residues. In DNA form, the CDR3 reads TGCAGTGCTGTGACAGGGAACACCGGGGAGCTGTTTTTT. Protein product: CSAVTGNTGELFF.

Only one count was recorded for this clonotype. The chain uses TRBV7-9 and TRBJ1-2; D is ambiguous. There are 15 residues in the CDR3. Trimming removed 5 bases from V and 10 bases from J, with 23 bases in between. CDR1 and CDR2 from the germline V gene are SEHNR and FQNEAQ (reference sequence). The CDR3 nucleotides read TGTGCCAGCAGCGGAGCCGCAGCGGTTAACCTACACTACACCTTC. Its protein product is CASSGAAAVNLHYTF.

In DNA, the CDR3 is TGCAGCGTTGCCGGGACAGACTACGAGCAGTACTTC. This sequence encodes CSVAGTDYEQYF. The chain joins TRBV29-1 to TRBJ2-7, with 7 bases identical to TRBD1. The CDR3 runs 12 residues. After removal of 4 bases from V and 3 bases from J, the junction contained 3 bases not matched to a gene. CDR1 is SQVTM, CDR2 ANQGSEA, per germline.

The V and J genes are TRBV5-6 and TRBJ1-2, with D maybe TRBD1 (6 bases). CDR1 SGHDT and CDR2 YYEEEE come from the germline V gene. The CDR3 has 16 residues. V was cut by 0 bases and J by 3 bases, with 15 bases left in between. The CDR3 nucleotides are TGTGCCAGCAGCTTGGGGGACGGGGGCTTGGACTATGGCTACACCTTC. It yields the protein CASSLGDGGLDYGYTF.

This clonotype occurred once. An end of the junction differs from the germline gene, which may be a read error. The chain is built from TRBV7-2 and TRBJ2-3; no firm D call. The CDR3 runs 14 residues. From germline, CDR1 is SGHTA and CDR2 FQGNSA. CDR3 region: CASSLLSSPEQLFF. The CDR3 bases are TGTGCCAGCAGCTTACTCTCCTCCCCTGAGCAGTTGTTCTTT.

The CDR3 spells CASRGVSGNTIYF. Here the CDR3 DNA reads TGTGCCAGCAGGGGGGTGTCTGGAAACACCATATATTTT. The chain uses TRBV2 and TRBJ1-3; the D gene is possibly TRBD1 (5 bases). Trimming stripped 6 bases from V and 1 base from J, with 7 bases between. CDR3 length: 13 residues. From germline, CDR1 is SNHLY and CDR2 FYNNEI.

The rearrangement uses TRBV7-2 and TRBJ2-1; TRBD1 is a possible D gene (8 bases). The germline V and J ends were trimmed by 6 bases and 8 bases, with 23 bases remaining between them. Germline V gene lookup returns CDR1 SGHTA and CDR2 FQGNSA. CDR3 length: 16 residues. CDR3 nucleotide sequence: TGTGCCAGCAGTTTCCAAAACAGGGGGGGGAGGGATGAGCAGTTCTTC. It is translated as CASSFQNRGGRDEQFF.

As to this clonotype: The germline gene is not matched at one end of the junction; a read error may be the cause. The CDR3 sequence is CASSLAGGRATQSF. CDR3 in DNA: TGTGCCAGCAGCTTAGCGGGAGGCCGGGCTACGCAGTCCTTT. The rearrangement links TRBV7-8 to TRBJ2-3; D is perhaps TRBD2 (6 bases). Germline V gives CDR1 SGHVS, CDR2 FQNEAQ. CDR3 length equals 14 residues.

V usage is TRBV7-6 and J usage is TRBJ2-7; 10 bases map to TRBD2. The CDR3 spans 15 residues. The germline gives CDR1 SGHVS, CDR2 FNYEAQ. The junction had 5 bases not matched to a gene; V was cut back by 1 base and J by 5 bases. The CDR3 is CASSLGAGGLDEQYF. CDR3 coding DNA: TGTGCCAGCAGCTTAGGAGCGGGGGGGCTCGACGAGCAGTACTTC.

This clonotype was counted ten times or more. The DNA of the CDR3 is TGTGCCAGCAGTGAAGGGCAGCCTTGGGGCTACACCTTC. It is translated as CASSEGQPWGYTF. The rearrangement links TRBV25-1 to TRBJ1-2; D is uncertain. Germline CDR1 is MGHDK and CDR2 is SYGVNS. The CDR3 is made up of 13 amino acids. V dropped 2 bases and J dropped 8 bases, with 12 bases sitting between them.

CDR3 nucleotide sequence: TGTGCCAGCAGCCGCCGGGACAGCTCCTACGAGCAGTACTTC. It encodes CASSRRDSSYEQYF. This chain links TRBV7-3 with TRBJ2-7; 7 nucleotides align to TRBD1. CDR1 and CDR2 (germline): SGHTA, FQGTGA. The CDR3 contains 14 residues. V lost 5 bases, J lost 0 bases, and 4 bases stayed unmatched.

As concerns this clonotype: Because it lacks the conserved phenylalanine or tryptophan at the end, this CDR3 is likely a read error. No DNA is shown, since the ends of the CDR3 on it are uncertain; the CDR3 is the one TCRdb lists. The V and J genes are TRBV2 and TRBJ1-2. The CDR3 comprises 16 residues, both ends counted. Germline assignment: CDR1 SNHLY and CDR2 FYNNEI. The CDR3 protein is CASSVERDCLVYGGTV.

The gene calls are TRBV5-6 and TRBJ1-3, with D possibly being TRBD1 (6 bases). Between the trimmed V and J ends, which lost 3 bases and 4 bases, there was a span of 14 bases. Germline values: CDR1 SGHDT, CDR2 YYEEEE. The CDR3 totals 15 residues. CDR3 protein: CASSYASRGGNTIYF. CDR3 nucleotides: TGTGCCAGCAGCTACGCCTCAAGGGGGGGAAACACCATATATTTT.

The V gene is TRBV7-6, the J gene TRBJ2-2; unclear D gene. Trimming removed 0 bases at V and 5 bases at J, with 7 bases between. Germline CDR1 and CDR2: SGHVS and FNYEAQ. This CDR3 has 14 residues. The CDR3 sequence is CASSLAAGTGELFF. CDR3 DNA sequence: TGTGCCAGCAGCTTAGCGGCCGGGACCGGGGAGCTGTTTTTT.

V and J are TRBV7-9 and TRBJ1-2, with TRBD1 as a possible D gene (5 bases). The germline gives CDR1 SEHNR, CDR2 FQNEAQ (reference sequence). The CDR3 is made up of 15 amino acids. The V end was cut by 3 bases, the J end by 13 bases, with 24 bases between. CDR3 sequence reads: CASSLAHERDHLRTF. CDR3 coding DNA: TGTGCCAGCAGCTTGGCGCACGAGCGGGACCACCTACGCACCTTC.

This chain uses TRBV6-1 with TRBJ2-3; D may match TRBD1 or TRBD2 (5 bases each). Trimming stripped 4 bases from V and 2 bases from J, with 13 bases between. This CDR3 has 15 residues. Germline V lookup: CDR1 MNHNS, CDR2 SASEGT. The CDR3 reads CASSGIRGATDTQYF. CDR3 coding DNA: TGTGCCAGCAGTGGAATAAGAGGGGCCACAGATACGCAGTATTTT.

With respect to this clonotype: Given the absence of the conserved phenylalanine or tryptophan at the CDR3 end, a read error is likely. It is unclear where the CDR3 begins or ends on the DNA, so no DNA is shown, and the CDR3 is as TCRdb lists it. The V and J genes are TRBV9 and TRBJ2-3; the D call of TRBD1 is as the table states it, not checked on the DNA. CDR1 and CDR2 (germline): SGDLS, YYNGEE. Inclusive of both ends, the CDR3 amounts to 13 amino acids. This chain's CDR3 is CASGDAGNITYFV.